These T cell receptor beta chains were read from a single sample in a study of cytomegalovirus exposure and HLA in healthy donors. Assay used: immunoSEQ multiplex PCR; TCRdb lists only in-frame clones, some missing. Of about 140,000 clones listed, over 50% are singletons. Sequenced sample: PBMCs. The receptors derive from a human donor in good health. Each CDR3 is given with its conserved first and last residue. The D gene is left open where the match is weak. Expanded clones get a size class; other rows say once, few or many, or leave the size out.

V gene: TRBV28
J gene: TRBJ1-5
clone size: few
D gene: -
CDR3 protein: CASSFGEPRPQHF
CDR3 DNA: TGTGCCAGCAGTTTTGGGGAGCCCCGGCCCCAGCATTTT

V gene: TRBV4-2
J gene: TRBJ2-7
clone size: -
D gene: -
CDR3 protein: CASSQDARRLLIDEQYF
CDR3 DNA: TGTGCCAGCAGCCAAGACGCCCGAAGGTTACTAATTGACGAGCAGTACTTC

V gene: TRBV7-6
J gene: TRBJ2-1
clone size: few
D gene: -
CDR3 protein: CASSSLADNEQFF
CDR3 DNA: TGTGCCAGCAGCTCTCTAGCTGACAATGAGCAGTTCTTC

V gene: TRBV6-5
J gene: TRBJ2-7
clone size: -
D gene: TRBD2
CDR3 protein: CASRETSGISYEQYF
CDR3 DNA: TGTGCCAGCAGGGAAACTAGCGGGATCTCCTACGAGCAGTACTTC

V gene: TRBV5-1
J gene: TRBJ2-3
clone size: -
D gene: -
CDR3 protein: CASSPLTSTDTQYF
CDR3 DNA: TGCGCCAGCAGCCCACTTACTAGCACAGATACGCAGTATTTT

V gene: TRBV29-1
J gene: TRBJ2-2
clone size: -
D gene: -
CDR3 protein: CSARPGANTGELFF
CDR3 DNA: TGCAGCGCCCGACCGGGGGCGAACACCGGGGAGCTGTTTTTT

V gene: TRBV19
J gene: TRBJ1-1
clone size: -
D gene: -
CDR3 protein: CASSWRVDTEAFF
CDR3 DNA: TGTGCCAGTAGTTGGAGGGTCGACACTGAAGCTTTCTTT

V gene: TRBV4-3
J gene: TRBJ2-7
clone size: -
D gene: -
CDR3 protein: CASSPTPGYEQYF
CDR3 DNA: TGCGCCAGCAGCCCAACTCCAGGCTACGAGCAGTACTTC

V gene: TRBV28
J gene: TRBJ1-3
clone size: -
D gene: -
CDR3 protein: CASSSAQSYSGNTIYF
CDR3 DNA: TGTGCCAGCAGTTCCGCACAGAGCTACTCTGGAAACACCATATATTTT

V gene: TRBV5-1
J gene: TRBJ2-7
clone size: -
D gene: TRBD1
CDR3 protein: CASSLTGAYEQYF
CDR3 DNA: TGCGCCAGCAGCTTGACAGGGGCCTACGAGCAGTACTTC

V gene: TRBV7-2
J gene: TRBJ2-7
clone size: few
D gene: TRBD1
CDR3 protein: CASSSTDRVHEQYF
CDR3 DNA: TGTGCCAGCAGCTCAACAGACAGGGTCCACGAGCAGTACTTC

V gene: TRBV18
J gene: TRBJ2-7
clone size: -
D gene: TRBD2
CDR3 protein: CASSPPPSGRAYEQYF
CDR3 DNA: TGTGCCAGCTCACCTCCCCCGAGCGGGAGGGCCTACGAGCAGTACTTC

V gene: TRBV4-2
J gene: TRBJ1-3
clone size: -
D gene: TRBD1
CDR3 protein: CASNSPQGTGVNTIYF
CDR3 DNA: TGTGCCAGCAACTCACCCCAGGGGACAGGGGTAAACACCATATATTTT

V gene: TRBV5-1
J gene: TRBJ1-2
clone size: -
D gene: TRBD1
CDR3 protein: CASSPDRGSLDYGYTF
CDR3 DNA: TGCGCCAGCAGCCCTGACAGGGGCAGTCTTGACTATGGCTACACCTTC